This TCR beta chain is from a study of blood T cell repertoires in COVID-19. Overall study: The analysed material was cDNA or gDNA that came from T cells, B-cell-depleted T cells, or PBMCs.

This CDR3 has 16 residues. CDR1 is SEHNR and CDR2 is FQNEAQ in the germline V gene (reference sequence). Trimming at V came to 5 bases and at J to 5 bases, leaving 14 bases not matched to a gene. Per the authors' pipeline: Amplified reference gene primers provided the basis for estimating nucleated cell counts. Assay: immunoSEQ multiplex PCR; the TCRdb copy retains only in-frame clones and omits some. Clonal size and the V and J genes are those of that table, whereas D and trimming came from the DNA. The sample includes 650,000 to 800,000 clones, 90% of them seen just once. The source is a woman aged 18-30 years with acute or convalescent COVID-19. Sequenced: peripheral blood. V gene TRBV7-9 combines with J gene TRBJ1-1; 7 bases align to TRBD1. DNA for the CDR3: TGTGCCAGCAGCCTCAGTGAGGGGGCGGGTGAGACTGAAGCTTTCTTT. It yields the protein CASSLSEGAGETEAFF.